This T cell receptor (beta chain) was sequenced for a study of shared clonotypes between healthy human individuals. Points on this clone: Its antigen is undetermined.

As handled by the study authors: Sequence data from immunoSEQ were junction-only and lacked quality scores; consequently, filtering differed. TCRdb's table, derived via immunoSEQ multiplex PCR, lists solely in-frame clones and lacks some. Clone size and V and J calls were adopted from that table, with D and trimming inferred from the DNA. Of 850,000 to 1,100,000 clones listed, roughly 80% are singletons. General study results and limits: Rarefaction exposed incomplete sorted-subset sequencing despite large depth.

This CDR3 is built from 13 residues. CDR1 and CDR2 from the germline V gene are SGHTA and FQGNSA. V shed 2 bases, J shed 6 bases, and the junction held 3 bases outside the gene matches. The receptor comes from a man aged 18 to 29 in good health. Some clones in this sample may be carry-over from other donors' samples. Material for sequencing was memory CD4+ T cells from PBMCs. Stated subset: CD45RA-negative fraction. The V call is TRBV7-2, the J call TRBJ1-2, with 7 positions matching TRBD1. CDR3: CASSLRQGDGYTF. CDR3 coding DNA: TGTGCCAGCAGCTTACGGCAGGGGGATGGCTACACCTTC.